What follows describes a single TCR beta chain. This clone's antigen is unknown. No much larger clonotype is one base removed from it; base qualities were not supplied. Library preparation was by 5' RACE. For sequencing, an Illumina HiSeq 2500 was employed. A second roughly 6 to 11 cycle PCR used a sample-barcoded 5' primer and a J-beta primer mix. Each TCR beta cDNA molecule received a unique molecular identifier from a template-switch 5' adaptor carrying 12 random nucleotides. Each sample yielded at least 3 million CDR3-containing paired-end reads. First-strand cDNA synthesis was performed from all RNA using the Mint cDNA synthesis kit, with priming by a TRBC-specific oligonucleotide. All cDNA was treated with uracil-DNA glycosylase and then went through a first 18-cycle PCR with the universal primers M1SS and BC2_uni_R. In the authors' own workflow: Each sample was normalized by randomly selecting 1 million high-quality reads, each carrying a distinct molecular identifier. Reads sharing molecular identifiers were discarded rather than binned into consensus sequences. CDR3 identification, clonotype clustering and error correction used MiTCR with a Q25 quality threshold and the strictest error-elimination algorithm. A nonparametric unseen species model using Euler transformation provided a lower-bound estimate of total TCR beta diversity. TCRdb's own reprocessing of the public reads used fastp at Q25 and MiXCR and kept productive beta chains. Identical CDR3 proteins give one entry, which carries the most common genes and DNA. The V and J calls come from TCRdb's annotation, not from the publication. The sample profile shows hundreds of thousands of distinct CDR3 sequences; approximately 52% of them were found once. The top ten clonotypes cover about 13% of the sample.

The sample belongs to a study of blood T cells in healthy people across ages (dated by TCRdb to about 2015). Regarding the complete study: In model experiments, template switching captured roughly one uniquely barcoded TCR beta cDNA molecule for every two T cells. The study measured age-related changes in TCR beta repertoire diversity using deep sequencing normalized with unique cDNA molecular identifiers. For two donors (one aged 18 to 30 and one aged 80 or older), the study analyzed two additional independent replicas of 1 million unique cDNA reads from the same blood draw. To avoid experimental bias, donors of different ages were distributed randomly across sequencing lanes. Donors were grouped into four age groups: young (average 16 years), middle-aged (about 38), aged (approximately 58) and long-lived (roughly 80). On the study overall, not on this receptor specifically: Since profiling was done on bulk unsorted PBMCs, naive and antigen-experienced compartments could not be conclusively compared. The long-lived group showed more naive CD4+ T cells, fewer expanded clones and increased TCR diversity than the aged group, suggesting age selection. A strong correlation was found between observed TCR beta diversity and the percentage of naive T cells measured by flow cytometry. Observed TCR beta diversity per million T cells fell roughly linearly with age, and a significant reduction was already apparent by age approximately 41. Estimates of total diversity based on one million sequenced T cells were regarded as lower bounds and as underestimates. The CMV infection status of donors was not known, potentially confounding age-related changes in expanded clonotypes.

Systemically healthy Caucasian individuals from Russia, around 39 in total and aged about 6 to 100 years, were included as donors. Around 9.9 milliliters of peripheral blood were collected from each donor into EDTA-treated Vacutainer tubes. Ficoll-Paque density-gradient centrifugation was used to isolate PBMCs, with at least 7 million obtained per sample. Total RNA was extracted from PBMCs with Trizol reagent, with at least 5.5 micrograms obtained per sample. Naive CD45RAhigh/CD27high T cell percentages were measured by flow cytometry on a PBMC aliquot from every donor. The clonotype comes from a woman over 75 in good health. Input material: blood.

The CDR3 corresponds to CASSFMTSSYEQYF. The nucleotide sequence is given as TGTGCCAGCAGTTTTATGACCTCCTCCTACGAGCAGTACTTC. The chain is made from TRBV12-3 or TRBV12-4 and TRBJ2-7; no D gene can be assigned with confidence. Spanning cysteine to phenylalanine, the CDR3 consists of 14 amino acids. The read is trimmed to its CDR3 DNA, 42 bases read in frame from base 1. V lost 3 bases and J lost 0 bases; the stretch between them is 9 bases long.